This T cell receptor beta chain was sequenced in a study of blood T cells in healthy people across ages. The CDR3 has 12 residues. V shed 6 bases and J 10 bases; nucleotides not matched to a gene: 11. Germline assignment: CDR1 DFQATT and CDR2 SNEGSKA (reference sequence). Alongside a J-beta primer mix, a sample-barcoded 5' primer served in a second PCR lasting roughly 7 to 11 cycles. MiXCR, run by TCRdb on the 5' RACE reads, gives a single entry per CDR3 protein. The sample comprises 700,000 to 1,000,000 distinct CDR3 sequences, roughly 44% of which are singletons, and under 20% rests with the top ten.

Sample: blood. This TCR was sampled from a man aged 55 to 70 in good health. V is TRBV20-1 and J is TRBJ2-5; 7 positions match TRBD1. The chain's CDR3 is CSAYSPTGDQYF. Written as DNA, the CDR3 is TGCAGTGCCTACAGCCCTACAGGGGACCAGTACTTC.